The 25 T cell receptor beta chains below come from one sample, sequenced in a study of regulatory T cells in long-lasting Graves disease. Noted time point: newly diagnosed GD, antithyroid drugs for less than 3 months. Following extraction of RNA from PBMCs, that RNA was used to make the TCR library. Combining iRepertoire HTBI primers with Arm-PCR of CDR3 regions, the authors built TCR beta libraries. In TCRdb, the multiplex PCR reads were re-called with MiXCR into one record per CDR3 protein. This sample yields some 250,000 distinct CDR3 sequences, of which under 20% are seen a single time; 12% to 15% belongs to the top ten. Another study also made use of these data, one on T cells in Graves' hyperthyroidism and ophthalmopathy.

Specimen: peripheral blood mononuclear cells (PBMCs), collected at new diagnosis, from a patient treated with antithyroid drugs. All receptors derive from a woman in her twenties or thirties with Graves disease.

This clonotype was seen ten or more times. Given a much more abundant clone one base away, this may be a read error. The chain employs TRBV2 and TRBJ1-5; TRBD1 matches at 9 bases. Germline CDR1 reads SNHLY; CDR2 reads FYNNEI. This CDR3 has 14 amino acids. In nucleotides, the CDR3 is TGTGTCAGCAGTCCACAGGGGGCCGATCAGCCCCAGCATTTT. Its protein product is CVSSPQGADQPQHF.

This clonotype has just a few counts. The chain employs TRBV7-9 and TRBJ2-7, with 8 bases aligning to TRBD1. This CDR3 is 16 amino acids long. The ends lost 3 bases at V and 5 bases at J; junction bases unmatched: 12. Germline loops: CDR1 SEHNR, CDR2 FQNEAQ (reference sequence). DNA of the CDR3: TGTGCCAGCAGCTTGGGATTGGTCAGGACAGGGCACGAGCAGTACTTC. Translation: CASSLGLVRTGHEQYF.

The chain employs TRBV5-1 and TRBJ1-2, with D possibly being TRBD1 (6 bases). Germline CDR1 is SGHRS and CDR2 is YFSETQ. This CDR3 region has 15 residues. The V and J ends lost 4 bases and 7 bases respectively, with 20 bases between them. Written as DNA, the CDR3 is TGCGCCAGCAGCCCCCAGGGGCAGGGGAGTGCTGGCTACACCTTC. Protein: CASSPQGQGSAGYTF.

The sample holds many counts of this clonotype. The chain is built from TRBV20-1 and TRBJ1-2; 7 bases map to TRBD1. Germline CDR1 reads DFQATT; CDR2 reads SNEGSKA (reference sequence). The CDR3 consists of 12 residues. With 5 bases clipped from V and 2 bases from J, the junction kept 2 bases outside the gene matches. The CDR3 sequence: CSAWDRNYGYTF. The CDR3 nucleotides read TGCAGTGCTTGGGACAGAAACTATGGCTACACCTTC.

In its sample, this clonotype was seen many times. The chain joins TRBV5-1 to TRBJ1-1; D gene unclear. Trimming removed 4 bases from V and 2 bases from J, with 9 bases in between. CDR1 and CDR2 from the germline V gene are SGHRS and YFSETQ. The CDR3 sequence is 13 residues long. CDR3 protein: CASSRATNTEAFF. CDR3 DNA sequence: TGCGCCAGCAGCCGAGCCACTAACACTGAAGCTTTCTTT.

This clonotype was counted between two and nine times. This rearrangement joins TRBV12-3 or TRBV12-4 to TRBJ2-7, with 14 bases that match TRBD2. The CDR3 sequence is 15 residues long. V trimming: 3 bases; J trimming: 5 bases; junction bases outside the gene matches: 3. The CDR3 DNA reads as TGTGCCAGCAGTTTCGGGACTAGCGGGGGCGACGAGCAGTACTTC. Its translation is CASSFGTSGGDEQYF.

This clonotype was picked up many times. The V call is TRBV20-1, the J call TRBJ2-2; a possible D gene is TRBD1 (6 bases). From germline, CDR1 is DFQATT and CDR2 SNEGSKA (reference sequence). CDR3 length: 13 amino acids. Trimming removed 7 bases at V and 5 bases at J, with 14 bases between. In DNA form, the CDR3 reads TGCAGTGTCAGAACAGGGACAACCGGGGAGCTGTTTTTT. Its protein product is CSVRTGTTGELFF.

This clonotype was seen many times. CDR3 in DNA: TGTGCCAGCAGTTACTCTACTAGCCGCACAGATACGCAGTATTTT. This translates into CASSYSTSRTDTQYF. The chain couples TRBV6-2 or TRBV6-3 to TRBJ2-3, with a tentative D call TRBD2 (6 bases). This CDR3 region has 15 residues. V lost 0 bases and J lost 1, with 8 bases in between. Per the germline V gene, CDR1 is MNHEY and CDR2 is SVGEGT.

This clonotype was seen many times. V and J are TRBV7-8 and TRBJ2-1; 9 bases are a match to TRBD2. V gave up 1 base and J gave up 4 bases; unmatched junction bases: 5. The CDR3 loop spans 16 amino acids. Germline V gene sequence: CDR1 SGHVS, CDR2 FQNEAQ. The CDR3, as DNA: TGTGCCAGCAGCTTAGAGGACCTAGCGGGATACAATGAGCAGTTCTTC. It codes for CASSLEDLAGYNEQFF.

This clonotype came up a few times. CDR3 in amino acids: CASSQAGQGKETQYF. In DNA, the CDR3 is TGTGCCAGCAGCCAAGCGGGACAGGGAAAAGAGACCCAGTACTTC. The chain couples TRBV5-4 to TRBJ2-5; TRBD1 matches at 9 bases. The CDR3 contains 15 residues. Germline-derived CDR1 and CDR2 are SGHNT and YYREEE (reference sequence). Germline trimming cut 4 bases from V and 3 bases from J; bases unmatched to any gene: 7.

This clonotype was recorded at least ten times. This chain connects TRBV3-1 to TRBJ1-2; D remains ambiguous. Germline lookup yields CDR1 LGHDT and CDR2 YNNKEL (reference sequence). CDR3 length equals 11 residues. The ends were cut back, 2 bases at V and 8 bases at J, with 6 bases in the middle. DNA for the CDR3: TGTGCCAGCAGCCAACAGTGGGGCTACACCTTC. As protein: CASSQQWGYTF.

Many counts were recorded for this clonotype. This chain uses TRBV6-2 or TRBV6-3 with TRBJ2-1, with 13 bases aligning to TRBD2. In germline, CDR1 is MNHEY, CDR2 SVGEGT. Trimming at V came to 0 bases and at J to 7 bases, leaving 3 bases not matched to a gene. The CDR3 has 16 amino acids. CDR3 protein: CASSYSLAGGQNEQFF. CDR3 bases: TGTGCCAGCAGTTACTCACTAGCGGGGGGGCAAAATGAGCAGTTCTTC.

In its sample, this clonotype was seen many times. The V gene is TRBV3-1, the J gene TRBJ2-3; D possibly corresponds to TRBD2 (5 bases). This CDR3 is built from 17 residues. The V gene lost 6 bases and the J gene lost 2 bases, with 21 bases spanning the gap. Germline CDR1 reads LGHDT; CDR2 reads YNNKEL (reference sequence). In DNA, the CDR3 is TGTGCCAGCAGTCCCCCCCCCGCTGGACTTTCCACAGATACGCAGTATTTT. It specifies CASSPPPAGLSTDTQYF.

V usage is TRBV5-4 and J usage is TRBJ2-1; 8 positions agree with TRBD1. The CDR3 is made up of 15 amino acids. Trimming cost V 0 bases and J 3 bases; bases outside gene matches: 2. Germline V lookup: CDR1 SGHNT, CDR2 YYREEE (reference sequence). CDR3 protein: CASSLGGQDYNEQFF. In DNA form, the CDR3 reads TGTGCCAGCAGCTTGGGGGGACAGGACTACAATGAGCAGTTCTTC.

This clonotype has ten or more counts. The J gene is TRBJ2-2, the V gene TRBV7-7, with TRBD1 matching over 7 bases. CDR1 and CDR2 (germline): SSHAT, FNYEAQ (reference sequence). The CDR3 is made up of 14 amino acids. CDR3 DNA sequence: TGTGCTAGTCGACAGGGTCAGGGCACCGGGGAGCTGTTTTTT. Its translation: CASRQGQGTGELFF. The entire variable domain, with the rest obtained from reference TRBV7-7 and TRBJ2-2, is as follows: GAGVSQSPRYKVTKRGQDVTLRCDPISSHATLYWYQQALGQGPEFLTYFNYEAQPDKSGLPSDRFSAERPEGSISTLTIQRTEQRDSAMYRCASRQGQGTGELFFGEGSRLTVL.

This clonotype occurred many times. The V gene is TRBV7-9, the J gene TRBJ1-2, with D possibly TRBD1 on 6 matching bases. The germline V and J ends were trimmed by 5 bases and 4 bases, with 11 bases remaining between them. Per germline, CDR1 SEHNR and CDR2 FQNEAQ (reference sequence). This CDR3 spans 13 amino acids. The CDR3 loop reads CASSRTALYGYTF. CDR3 DNA sequence: TGTGCCAGCAGCCGGACAGCCCTCTATGGCTACACCTTC.

This clonotype was found many times. The V and J genes are TRBV20-1 and TRBJ2-7; D remains ambiguous. CDR3 length: 15 amino acids. Germline assignment: CDR1 DFQATT and CDR2 SNEGSKA (reference sequence). The V end lost 0 bases, the J end lost 5 bases, and 17 bases lay between the germline ends. The CDR3 loop reads CSARDGSNLKNEQYF. The CDR3 DNA reads as TGCAGTGCTAGAGATGGGTCGAATCTTAAAAACGAGCAGTACTTC.

This clonotype was found many times. The gene calls are TRBV20-1 and TRBJ1-6; 10 bases align to TRBD1. The V and J ends lost 0 bases and 8 bases, in that order; junction bases with no gene match: 7. The germline V gene encodes CDR1 DFQATT and CDR2 SNEGSKA (reference sequence). This CDR3 has 16 residues. The CDR3 here is CSARDLEGTGDSPLHF. The CDR3 DNA reads as TGCAGTGCTAGAGATCTGGAAGGGACAGGGGATTCACCCCTCCACTTT.

This clonotype was observed at least ten times. The chain recombines TRBV7-9 with TRBJ1-5; tentatively, D is TRBD1 (6 bases). The CDR3 contains 12 residues. Germline assignment: CDR1 SEHNR and CDR2 FQNEAQ (reference sequence). Trimming left V 7 bases short and J 5 bases short, with 9 bases between. Written as DNA, the CDR3 is TGTGCCAGCATGGGGGCGGATCAGCCCCAGCATTTT. Its protein product is CASMGADQPQHF. Variable domain in full (rest from reference TRBV7-9 and TRBJ1-5): DTGVSQNPRHKITKRGQNVTFRCDPISEHNRLYWYRQTLGQGPEFLTYFQNEAQLEKSRLLSDRFSAERPKGSFSTLEIQRTEQGDSAMYLCASMGADQPQHFGDGTRLSIL.

This clonotype was recorded many times. The rearrangement uses TRBV9 and TRBJ2-5; D possibly uses TRBD1 or TRBD2 (5 bases each). The CDR3 totals 17 residues. The germline V gene has CDR1 SGDLS and CDR2 YYNGEE. V dropped 0 bases and J dropped 2 bases, with 17 bases sitting between them. DNA for the CDR3: TGTGCCAGCAGCGTAGTCAGGGATAAACGGGAACAAGAGACCCAGTACTTC. Translating it yields CASSVVRDKREQETQYF. The full variable domain, in which reference TRBV9 and TRBJ2-5 provide the parts outside the CDR3, is DSGVTQTPKHLITATGQRVTLRCSPRSGDLSVYWYQQSLDQGLQFLIQYYNGEERAKGNILERFSAQQFPDLHSELNLSSLELGDSALYFCASSVVRDKREQETQYFGPGTRLLVL.

This clonotype was counted at least ten times. V gene TRBV7-8 combines with J gene TRBJ2-1; D not resolved. V gave up 2 bases and J gave up 8 bases, with 13 bases separating them. The CDR3 extends over 14 amino acids. CDR1 and CDR2 (germline): SGHVS, FQNEAQ. The CDR3 loop reads CASSLIPSNDEQFF. The CDR3 region has the DNA TGTGCCAGCAGCTTAATCCCATCGAACGATGAGCAGTTCTTC.

The chain employs TRBV7-2 and TRBJ2-4; maybe TRBD2 (6 bases). The CDR3 contains 16 residues. CDR1 is SGHTA, CDR2 FQGNSA, per germline. Trimming removed 2 bases at V and 0 bases at J, with 11 bases between. The CDR3 DNA is TGTGCCAGCAGCTTATGGGGAGGTCTAGCCAAAAACATTCAGTACTTC. It encodes CASSLWGGLAKNIQYF. The variable domain in full, with the rest retrieved from reference TRBV7-2 and TRBJ2-4, is GAGVSQSPSNKVTEKGKDVELRCDPISGHTALYWYRQSLGQGLEFLIYFQGNSAPDKSGLPSDRFSAERTGGSVSTLTIQRTQQEDSAVYLCASSLWGGLAKNIQYFGAGTRLSVL.

This clonotype was detected ten times or more. V usage is TRBV6-2 or TRBV6-3 and J usage is TRBJ2-3; D may be TRBD1 (6 bases). The CDR3 consists of 16 residues. Germline CDR1 reads MNHEY; CDR2 reads SVGEGT. Trimming left V 8 bases short and J 2 bases short, with 20 bases between. The CDR3 loop reads CASFKVTGLLTDTQYF. The DNA of the CDR3 is TGTGCCAGCTTCAAAGTAACAGGGCTACTCACAGATACGCAGTATTTT.

This clonotype was seen many times. V is TRBV24-1 and J is TRBJ2-2; D assignment may be TRBD1 or TRBD2 (6 bases each). The germline gives CDR1 KGHDR, CDR2 SFDVKD. The CDR3 has 13 amino acids. V lost 5 bases and J 7 bases, leaving 10 bases between the germline ends. The CDR3 sequence: CATSGGGNGELFF. The CDR3 DNA follows: TGTGCCACCAGTGGAGGGGGGAACGGGGAGCTGTTTTTT.

This clonotype has ten or more counts. V gene TRBV7-2 combines with J gene TRBJ2-3; TRBD1 agrees at 7 bases. The germline V gene has CDR1 SGHTA and CDR2 FQGNSA. There are 14 residues in the CDR3. V was pared by 3 bases and J by 4 bases, with 4 bases of the junction left unmatched. The chain's CDR3 is CASSFNRGPDTQYF. As DNA, the CDR3 is TGTGCCAGCAGCTTTAACAGGGGACCAGATACGCAGTATTTT. Together with reference TRBV7-2 and TRBJ2-3, the CDR3 gives the full variable domain: GAGVSQSPSNKVTEKGKDVELRCDPISGHTALYWYRQSLGQGLEFLIYFQGNSAPDKSGLPSDRFSAERTGGSVSTLTIQRTQQEDSAVYLCASSFNRGPDTQYFGPGTRLTVL.